Given below is one TCR beta chain in context. This record belongs to a study of blood T cell repertoires in COVID-19. Study information: Material from acute and convalescent COVID-19 was sourced from the United States, Italy and Spain. Sources were T cells, B-cell-depleted T cells, or PBMCs; the material itself was cDNA or gDNA.

V was clipped by 6 bases and J by 0 bases; unmatched bases: 11. Germline V gives CDR1 KGHSH, CDR2 LQKENI. This CDR3 spans 17 amino acids. Per the original data handling: The assay estimated nucleated cells by amplifying reference gene primers. Produced via immunoSEQ multiplex PCR; TCRdb's table is partial and in-frame only. The V and J calls and clone size were taken over from that table, and D and trimming were inferred from the DNA. The table has roughly 200,000 clones, 82% seen once; the top ten hold under 8.5%. This receptor was taken from an elderly woman with COVID-19, enrolled during active disease. The chain is built from TRBV18 and TRBJ1-2; 9 positions agree with TRBD1. Sequences were obtained from peripheral blood. The CDR3 protein is CASSPTTGGVTNYGYTF. CDR3 DNA: TGTGCCAGCTCGCCCACGACAGGGGGGGTGACTAACTATGGCTACACCTTC.